Each of the 26 T cell receptor beta chains below was sequenced from the same sample in a study of long-term antiretroviral therapy in people with HIV. Survey level was the resolution at which the v3.0 immunoSEQ assay ran. TCRdb keeps only in-frame clones here, not all; method: immunoSEQ multiplex PCR. The table has roughly 35,000 clones, 85% seen once. The specimen comprised unsorted PBMCs, sampled approximately 3.3 years after starting antiretroviral therapy. The receptors here all came from a man aged 18-30 years with HIV.

The V and J genes are TRBV6-4 and TRBJ2-1, with D tentatively TRBD2 (6 bases). CDR3 length equals 15 residues. V was cut by 3 bases and J by 1 base, with 10 bases left in between. CDR1 MRHNA and CDR2 SNTAGT come from the germline V gene. The CDR3 nucleotides are TGTGCCAGCAGTGAAGGCGGAGGGTCCTACAATGAGCAGTTCTTC. Amino acids: CASSEGGGSYNEQFF.

This rearrangement joins TRBV6-1 to TRBJ2-5; TRBD1 might be the D (6 bases). The CDR3 extends over 12 amino acids. The germline V gene has CDR1 MNHNS and CDR2 SASEGT. V lost 5 bases and J 3 bases, leaving 7 bases between the germline ends. The CDR3 loop is CASSRTEETQYF. The CDR3 nucleotides are TGTGCCAGCAGTAGGACAGAAGAGACCCAGTACTTC.

This chain links TRBV19 with TRBJ2-7; the D gene is possibly TRBD1 (6 bases). V dropped 3 bases and J dropped 2 bases, with 23 bases sitting between them. Germline V lookup: CDR1 LNHDA, CDR2 SQIVND (reference sequence). The CDR3 length is 18 residues. CDR3 nucleotides: TGTGCCAGTAGTATCCTAATAAAGCAGGGGTTGGGCGCCTACGAGCAGTACTTC. Protein sequence: CASSILIKQGLGAYEQYF.

This clone was detected only once. V is TRBV7-9 and J is TRBJ2-1, with D possibly matching TRBD1 (6 bases). Germline lookup yields CDR1 SEHNR and CDR2 FQNEAQ (reference sequence). This CDR3 spans 14 amino acids. V was pared by 4 bases and J by 2 bases, with 9 bases between. This CDR3 is CASSSRDTYNEQFF. The CDR3 nucleotides read TGTGCCAGCAGCTCCCGGGACACCTACAATGAGCAGTTCTTC.

This clone was counted once. The rearrangement links TRBV6-6 to TRBJ1-5, with 8 bases identical to TRBD1. Losses at the gene ends were 6 bases for V and 3 bases for J; bases not matched to a gene: 7. Per germline, CDR1 MNHNY and CDR2 SVGAGI (reference sequence). The CDR3 totals 15 residues. DNA for the CDR3: TGTGCCAGCAGCCCGGACAGGGATGCCAATCAGCCCCAGCATTTT. Translated, it gives CASSPDRDANQPQHF.

The chain couples TRBV14 to TRBJ2-5, with D perhaps matching TRBD1 (5 bases). The CDR3 sequence is 14 residues long. Germline CDR1 SGHDN, CDR2 FVKESK. The V end was cut by 2 bases, the J end by 2 bases, with 9 bases between. CDR3: CASSQLNRQETQYF. CDR3 in DNA: TGTGCCAGCAGCCAATTAAACAGGCAAGAGACCCAGTACTTC.

This rearrangement joins TRBV6-4 to TRBJ2-2, with D possibly matching TRBD2 (7 bases). The CDR3 consists of 16 residues. The germline V and J ends were trimmed by 2 bases and 4 bases, with 14 bases remaining between them. Germline V gene sequence: CDR1 MRHNA, CDR2 SNTAGT. CDR3 nucleotides: TGTGCCAGCAGTGACGAGGGGGGGACCATCACCGGGGAGCTGTTTTTT. Residues: CASSDEGGTITGELFF.

This chain connects TRBV28 to TRBJ2-7, with a tentative D call TRBD2 (6 bases). Germline V gene data show CDR1 as MDHEN and CDR2 as SYDVKM. V was pared by 6 bases and J by 3 bases, with 15 bases between. The CDR3 is 14 residues long. The CDR3 region is CASRGGAVGYEQYF. The CDR3 region has the DNA TGTGCCAGCAGGGGAGGAGCAGTTGGCTACGAGCAGTACTTC.

The chain recombines TRBV7-2 with TRBJ2-7; 9 nucleotides align to TRBD1. Germline-derived CDR1 and CDR2 are SGHTA and FQGNSA. After removal of 3 bases from V and 1 base from J, the junction contained 7 bases not matched to a gene. The CDR3 covers 16 residues. The CDR3 DNA sequence: TGTGCCAGCAGCTTTATAGGACAGGGGAGATCCTACGAGCAGTACTTC. Translated, it gives CASSFIGQGRSYEQYF.

The chain uses TRBV5-5 and TRBJ2-1, with a tentative D call TRBD1 (6 bases). V lost 2 bases to trimming and J lost 1 base, with 10 bases between them. CDR1 and CDR2 from the germline V gene are SGHKS and YYEKEE (reference sequence). CDR3 size: 15 residues. This CDR3 is CASSFTGLSYNEQFF. For the CDR3, the DNA is TGTGCCAGCAGCTTCACAGGGTTATCCTACAATGAGCAGTTCTTC.

The rearrangement links TRBV7-3 to TRBJ1-1; TRBD1 matches 7 bases. Trimming at V came to 5 bases and at J to 5 bases, leaving 11 bases not matched to a gene. CDR1 is SGHTA and CDR2 is FQGTGA in the germline V gene. There are 15 residues in the CDR3. CDR3 region: CASSLSTGTRTEAFF. Here the CDR3 DNA reads TGTGCCAGCAGCCTCTCGACAGGGACGAGGACTGAAGCTTTCTTT.

This rearrangement joins TRBV27 to TRBJ2-3, with D possibly TRBD1 on 5 matching bases. V lost 5 bases to trimming and J lost 4 bases, with 10 bases between them. The CDR3 sequence is 13 residues long. The germline CDR1 and CDR2 sequences are MNHEY and SMNVEV (reference sequence). CDR3 bases: TGTGCCAGCAGTATATTGGGGCCAGATACGCAGTATTTT. Translated, it gives CASSILGPDTQYF.

The table lists this clone with a count of one. The chain combines TRBV29-1 with TRBJ2-7; 8 bases are a match to TRBD1. Trimming at V came to 5 bases and at J to 1 base, leaving 13 bases not matched to a gene. The CDR3 is 16 residues long. Germline V lookup: CDR1 SQVTM, CDR2 ANQGSEA. The CDR3 sequence: CSVQMIIRGRSYEQYF. The DNA for the CDR3 is TGCAGCGTTCAGATGATCATCAGGGGGCGATCCTACGAGCAGTACTTC.

The gene calls are TRBV28 and TRBJ1-2; D unclear. The CDR3 is made up of 12 amino acids. Looked up from germline, CDR1 is MDHEN and CDR2 is SYDVKM. Trimming stripped 2 bases from V and 10 bases from J, with 11 bases between. CDR3 sequence: CASSLRQSDYTF. CDR3 coding DNA: TGTGCCAGCAGTTTAAGGCAGTCTGACTACACCTTC.

The rearrangement links TRBV4-3 to TRBJ2-1; no definite D call. This CDR3 has 14 residues. CDR1 is LGHNA and CDR2 is YSLEER in the germline V gene. V lost 0 bases, J lost 8 bases, and 11 bases lay in between. CDR3 loop: CASSQDSVQDEQFF. DNA for the CDR3: TGCGCCAGCAGCCAAGATTCTGTTCAGGATGAGCAGTTCTTC.

The chain employs TRBV4-3 and TRBJ1-1, with D maybe TRBD1 (5 bases). Germline lookup yields CDR1 LGHNA and CDR2 YSLEER. The ends were cut back, 3 bases at V and 0 bases at J, with 11 bases in the middle. CDR3 length equals 15 residues. The DNA for the CDR3 is TGCGCCAGCAGCCAGGACACTAAATTGAACACTGAAGCTTTCTTT. It specifies CASSQDTKLNTEAFF.

This clone was seen a few times. The gene calls are TRBV10-3 and TRBJ1-1, with TRBD1 identical over 8 bases. Germline V gene data show CDR1 as ENHRY and CDR2 as SYGVKD. The CDR3 length is 14 residues. The junction had 3 bases not matched to a gene; V was cut back by 2 bases and J by 4 bases. CDR3 in DNA: TGTGCCATCAGTGAGCCGGACAGGGCCACTGAAGCTTTCTTT. Translating gives CAISEPDRATEAFF.

The table lists this clone with a count of one. This rearrangement joins TRBV4-3 to TRBJ2-2; perhaps TRBD2 as D (7 bases). The CDR3 loop spans 18 amino acids. Germline lookup yields CDR1 LGHNA and CDR2 YSLEER. V was shortened by 4 bases and J by 1 base, with 19 bases between the two germline ends. CDR3 amino acids: CASSLSLGGARNTGELFF. The CDR3 coding sequence is TGCGCCAGCAGCCTTTCACTGGGGGGGGCGCGGAACACCGGGGAGCTGTTTTTT.

This clone was seen just once. The chain couples TRBV20-1 to TRBJ2-3; no reliable D call. CDR1 and CDR2 from the germline V gene are DFQATT and SNEGSKA (reference sequence). Trimming shortened V by 6 bases and J by 10 bases, and 11 bases separated the two germline ends. This CDR3 region has 10 residues. The CDR3 protein is CSATLGPQYF. The CDR3 region has the DNA TGCAGTGCCACATTGGGTCCGCAGTATTTT.

This clone was observed a handful of times. The V gene is TRBV25-1, the J gene TRBJ1-1; the D is unclear. Trimming took off 6 bases at V and 2 bases at J, with 10 bases between the two ends. CDR3 size: 13 residues. Germline V gene data show CDR1 as MGHDK and CDR2 as SYGVNS. As DNA, the CDR3 is TGTGCCAGCAGGCCGGGAGTCAACACTGAAGCTTTCTTT. Translating gives CASRPGVNTEAFF.

The rearrangement links TRBV4-1 to TRBJ2-3, with 7 bases matching TRBD2. The CDR3 contains 17 residues. The germline gives CDR1 MGHRA, CDR2 YSYEKL. V trimming: 2 bases; J trimming: 0 bases; junction bases outside the gene matches: 8. The CDR3 region has the DNA TGCGCCAGCAGCCAACTAGCGCGGGGGACTAGCACAGATACGCAGTATTTT. Residues: CASSQLARGTSTDTQYF.

This rearrangement joins TRBV19 to TRBJ1-1; 8 bases agree with TRBD1. This CDR3 is built from 15 residues. V lost 5 bases, J lost 4 bases, and 9 bases stayed unmatched. Germline CDR1 reads LNHDA; CDR2 reads SQIVND (reference sequence). The CDR3 DNA reads as TGTGCCAGTAGTTGGGGGCAGGGGGCTCCCACTGAAGCTTTCTTT. Protein product: CASSWGQGAPTEAFF.

This chain connects TRBV28 to TRBJ1-1, with D uncertain. The CDR3 has 12 amino acids. Germline V gene sequence: CDR1 MDHEN, CDR2 SYDVKM. V was pared by 3 bases and J by 6 bases, with 8 bases between. The DNA for the CDR3 is TGTGCCAGCAGTTTTCATAGGGCTGAAGCTTTCTTT. Amino acids: CASSFHRAEAFF.

The chain links TRBV18 to TRBJ2-1, with D hard to call. This CDR3 has 12 amino acids. Trimming shortened V by 10 bases and J by 6 bases, and 13 bases separated the two germline ends. Germline loops: CDR1 KGHSH, CDR2 LQKENI. Written as DNA, the CDR3 is TGTGCCACCGGGCGCTGGGCCAATGAGCAGTTCTTC. Its translation: CATGRWANEQFF.

The rearrangement links TRBV27 to TRBJ2-7; 8 nucleotides line up with TRBD1. The germline V gene encodes CDR1 MNHEY and CDR2 SMNVEV (reference sequence). The CDR3 extends over 13 amino acids. V lost 5 bases and J lost 4; bases outside the gene matches: 4. CDR3 protein: CASSPRTGYEQYF. In DNA, the CDR3 is TGTGCCAGCAGTCCCCGGACAGGGTACGAGCAGTACTTC.

The chain has TRBV27 and TRBJ2-7, with 7 bases identical to TRBD1. The CDR3 loop spans 12 amino acids. V was clipped by 5 bases and J by 5 bases; unmatched bases: 3. Germline values: CDR1 MNHEY, CDR2 SMNVEV (reference sequence). The DNA of the CDR3 is TGTGCCAGCAGTCTTACAGGGGACGAGCAGTACTTC. It encodes CASSLTGDEQYF.